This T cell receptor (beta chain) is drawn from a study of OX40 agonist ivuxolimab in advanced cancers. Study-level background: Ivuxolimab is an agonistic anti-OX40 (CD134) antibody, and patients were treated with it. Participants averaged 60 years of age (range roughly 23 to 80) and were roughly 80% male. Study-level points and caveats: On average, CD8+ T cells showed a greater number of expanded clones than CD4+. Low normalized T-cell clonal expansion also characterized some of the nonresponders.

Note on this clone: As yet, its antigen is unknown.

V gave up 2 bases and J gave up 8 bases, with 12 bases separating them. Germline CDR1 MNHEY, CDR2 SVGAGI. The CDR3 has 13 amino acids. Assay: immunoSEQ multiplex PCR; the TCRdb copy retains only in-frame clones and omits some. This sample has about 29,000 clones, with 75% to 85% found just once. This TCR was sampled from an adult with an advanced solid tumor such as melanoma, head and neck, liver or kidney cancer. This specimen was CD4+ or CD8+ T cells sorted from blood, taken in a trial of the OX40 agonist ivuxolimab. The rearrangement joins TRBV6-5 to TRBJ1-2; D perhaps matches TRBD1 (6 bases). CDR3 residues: CASSYGQGFGYTF. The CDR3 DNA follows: TGTGCCAGCAGTTACGGGCAGGGGTTCGGCTACACCTTC.